This T cell receptor beta chain was observed in a study of blood T cells in healthy people across ages. The study, taken as a whole, reports: Roughly linear declines in TCR beta diversity per million T cells occurred with age. Strongly correlated with naive T cell percentage was TCR beta diversity.

Concerning this clonotype: What it binds is not known.

A sample-barcoded 5' primer and a J-beta primer mix were used in a second PCR of roughly 6 to 11 cycles. TCRdb passed the 5' RACE reads through MiXCR, listing each CDR3 protein once. The sample includes approximately 850,000 distinct CDR3 sequences, roughly 60% seen only once; the top ten take 22%. The CDR3 covers 15 residues. Deletions cut 5 bases from V and 7 bases from J, with 18 bases between. Each sample yielded at least 7 million isolated PBMCs. The V and J genes are TRBV12-3 or TRBV12-4 and TRBJ2-4, with D perhaps TRBD1 or TRBD2 (5 bases each). The sequenced material came from blood. The source of this sequence is a man aged 30-40 years in good health. DNA of the CDR3: TGTGCCAGCAGTCGTCCCGGGACGACCTGGAACATTCAGTACTTC. It specifies CASSRPGTTWNIQYF.